A single T cell receptor beta chain is shown here with its context. This sample stems from a study of blood T cell repertoires in COVID-19. The assay was immunoSEQ multiplex PCR, and TCRdb's table has in-frame clones only and misses some. Of hundreds of thousands of clones listed, approximately 90% are singletons. Participant age was roughly 18 to 90 years, and participants resided in fewer than 25 US areas. Cohort allocation depended upon clinical history that participants reported. Material: PBMCs or T cells enriched from blood (not recorded which). The sequence was obtained from a woman between 35 and 50 years old who had recovered from COVID-19.

The CDR3 DNA reads as TGTGCCAGCAGCTTAGATTTGGGGGCGCGGAAGGGCTACACCTTC. Its protein product is CASSLDLGARKGYTF. The gene calls are TRBV7-2 and TRBJ1-2, with a tentative D call TRBD1 (6 bases). From germline, CDR1 is SGHTA and CDR2 FQGNSA. The V gene lost 1 base and the J gene lost 8 bases, with 17 bases spanning the gap. The CDR3 has 15 amino acids.